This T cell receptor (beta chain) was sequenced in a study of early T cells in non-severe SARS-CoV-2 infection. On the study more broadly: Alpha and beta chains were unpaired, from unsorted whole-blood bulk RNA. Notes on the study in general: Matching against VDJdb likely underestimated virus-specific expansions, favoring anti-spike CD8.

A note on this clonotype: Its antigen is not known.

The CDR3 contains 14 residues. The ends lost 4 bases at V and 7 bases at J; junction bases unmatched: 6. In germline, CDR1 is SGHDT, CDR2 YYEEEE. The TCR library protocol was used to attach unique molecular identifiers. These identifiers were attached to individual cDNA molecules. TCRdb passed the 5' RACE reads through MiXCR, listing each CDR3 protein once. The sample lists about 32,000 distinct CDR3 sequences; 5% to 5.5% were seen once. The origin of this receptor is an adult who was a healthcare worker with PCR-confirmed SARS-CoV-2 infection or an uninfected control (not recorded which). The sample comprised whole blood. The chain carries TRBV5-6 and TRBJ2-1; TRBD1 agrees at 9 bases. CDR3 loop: CASSPGQGWNEQFF. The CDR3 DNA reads TGTGCCAGCAGCCCCGGACAGGGGTGGAATGAGCAGTTCTTC.